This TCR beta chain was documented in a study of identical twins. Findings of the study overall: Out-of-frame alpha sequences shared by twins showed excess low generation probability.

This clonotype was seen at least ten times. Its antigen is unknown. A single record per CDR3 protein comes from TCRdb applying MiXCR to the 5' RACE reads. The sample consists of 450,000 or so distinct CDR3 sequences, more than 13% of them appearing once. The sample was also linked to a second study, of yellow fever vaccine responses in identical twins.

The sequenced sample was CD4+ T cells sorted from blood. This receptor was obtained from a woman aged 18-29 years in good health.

The CDR3 bases are TGTGCCAGCAGTGGACAGGGGGGGAACACTGAAGCTTTCTTT. It codes for CASSGQGGNTEAFF. The chain couples TRBV2 to TRBJ1-1, with 9 bases aligning to TRBD1. Trimming at V came to 4 bases and at J to 1 base, leaving 1 base not matched to a gene. Germline lookup yields CDR1 SNHLY and CDR2 FYNNEI. This CDR3 has 14 amino acids.